Presented here are 7 T cell receptor beta chains from one specimen sequenced in a study of T cells in Graves' hyperthyroidism and ophthalmopathy. Researchers took RNA transcripts and amplified the TCR beta CDR3 regions from them. The HTBI primer set served for first-round RT-PCR of the TCR CDR3. Each CDR3 protein gets one entry after TCRdb re-called the multiplex PCR reads with MiXCR. This table holds roughly 550,000 distinct CDR3 sequences, approximately 16% found once. Sequenced material: blood. These TCRs come from a woman between 25 and 40 years old with Graves' ophthalmopathy.

This clonotype was detected ten times or more. The gene calls are TRBV6-2 or TRBV6-3 and TRBJ2-1; 8 positions match TRBD2. Germline loops: CDR1 MNHEY, CDR2 SVGEGT. Trimming cost V 8 bases and J 7 bases; bases outside gene matches: 7. The CDR3 runs 13 residues. The CDR3 nucleotides read TGTGCCAGCGGGACTAGTTGGGGGAATGAGCAGTTCTTC. Translated, it gives CASGTSWGNEQFF.

The CDR3 region is CASSLTPPGGYPNHNEQFF. In nucleotides, the CDR3 is TGTGCCAGCAGCTTAACCCCTCCGGGGGGGTATCCCAACCATAATGAGCAGTTCTTC. The chain links TRBV11-2 to TRBJ2-1; 8 bases line up with TRBD2. The CDR3 has 19 amino acids. V lost 2 bases, J lost 7 bases, and 19 bases stayed unmatched. From germline, CDR1 is SGHAT and CDR2 FQNNGV.

This clonotype was seen at least ten times. The chain carries TRBV11-3 and TRBJ1-1, with D maybe TRBD1 (6 bases). The CDR3 loop spans 15 amino acids. CDR1 SGHNT and CDR2 YENEEA come from the germline V gene. V lost 5 bases and J lost 6, with 19 bases in between. The CDR3 DNA reads TGTGCCAGCAGCACGACACGTCAGGGGTGCCCTGAAGCTTTCTTT. Protein sequence: CASSTTRQGCPEAFF.

This clonotype was counted only a few times. The chain links TRBV5-1 to TRBJ2-2; 9 nucleotides align to TRBD1. V dropped 7 bases and J dropped 4; count of bases not matched to a gene: 2. The CDR3 contains 13 residues. Germline-derived CDR1 and CDR2 are SGHRS and YFSETQ. The CDR3 loop is CASDRGGTGELFF. DNA of the CDR3: TGCGCCAGCGACAGGGGGGGCACCGGGGAGCTGTTTTTT.

A few counts support this clonotype. The V call is TRBV29-1, the J call TRBJ2-5; perhaps TRBD1 as D (7 bases). Trimming took 1 base from V and 5 from J, leaving 17 bases between them. From germline, CDR1 is SQVTM and CDR2 ANQGSEA. The CDR3 sequence is 15 residues long. CDR3 sequence: CSVEGPRGVVETQYF. The CDR3 DNA follows: TGCAGCGTTGAAGGCCCCAGGGGGGTCGTGGAGACCCAGTACTTC.

This clonotype was recorded at least ten times. The CDR3 spells CASSPGTSGRYEQFF. The CDR3 bases are TGTGCCAGCAGTCCCGGGACTAGCGGGAGGTATGAGCAGTTCTTC. The V gene is TRBV28, the J gene TRBJ2-1, with 15 bases that match TRBD2. V gave up 5 bases and J gave up 8 bases; unmatched junction bases: 4. Germline-derived CDR1 and CDR2 are MDHEN and SYDVKM. The CDR3 covers 15 residues.

This clonotype was found a few times. The chain combines TRBV4-1 with TRBJ1-2; D call uncertain. This CDR3 region has 14 residues. Germline values: CDR1 MGHRA, CDR2 YSYEKL. Deletions cut 7 bases from V and 0 bases from J, with 12 bases between. The DNA of the CDR3 is TGCGCCAGCAATCGAGGAGTTCCTAACTATGGCTACACCTTC. Translation gives CASNRGVPNYGYTF.